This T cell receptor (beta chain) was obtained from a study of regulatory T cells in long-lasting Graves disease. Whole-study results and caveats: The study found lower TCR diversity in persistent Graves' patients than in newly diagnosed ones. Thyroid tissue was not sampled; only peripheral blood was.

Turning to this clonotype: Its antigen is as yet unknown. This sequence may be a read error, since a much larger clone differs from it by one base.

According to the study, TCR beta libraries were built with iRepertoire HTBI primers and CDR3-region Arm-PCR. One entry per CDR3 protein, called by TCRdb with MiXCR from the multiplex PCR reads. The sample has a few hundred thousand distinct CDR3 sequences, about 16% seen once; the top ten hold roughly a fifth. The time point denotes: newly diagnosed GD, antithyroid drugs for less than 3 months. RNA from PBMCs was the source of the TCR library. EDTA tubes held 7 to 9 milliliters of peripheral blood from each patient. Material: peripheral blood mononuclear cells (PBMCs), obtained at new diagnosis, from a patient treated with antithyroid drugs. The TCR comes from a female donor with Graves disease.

CDR3 DNA sequence: TGTGCCAGCAGTGATTCGGCCGGTCATGGTGAAAAACTGTTTTTT. This sequence encodes CASSDSAGHGEKLFF. The chain is built from TRBV6-9 and TRBJ1-4; D unresolved. CDR1 is MNHGY, CDR2 SVAAGI, per germline. The CDR3 totals 15 residues.